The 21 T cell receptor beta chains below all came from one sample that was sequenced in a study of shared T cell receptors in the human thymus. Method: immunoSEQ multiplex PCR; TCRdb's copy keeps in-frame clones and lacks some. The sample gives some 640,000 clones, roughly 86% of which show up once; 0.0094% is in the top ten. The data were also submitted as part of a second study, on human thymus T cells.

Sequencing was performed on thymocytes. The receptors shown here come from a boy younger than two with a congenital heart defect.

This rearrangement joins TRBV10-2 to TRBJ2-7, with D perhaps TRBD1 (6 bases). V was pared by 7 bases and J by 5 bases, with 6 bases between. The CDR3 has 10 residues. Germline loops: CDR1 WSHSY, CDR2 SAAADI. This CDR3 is CASTGDEQYF. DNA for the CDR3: TGCGCCAGCACAGGGGACGAGCAGTACTTC.

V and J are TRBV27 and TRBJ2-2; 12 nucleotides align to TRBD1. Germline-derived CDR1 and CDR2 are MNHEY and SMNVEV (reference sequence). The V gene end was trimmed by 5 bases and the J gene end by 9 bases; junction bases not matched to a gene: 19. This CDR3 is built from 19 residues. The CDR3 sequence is CASSLGQGAPGPMFRELFF. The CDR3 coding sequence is TGTGCCAGCAGTCTGGGACAGGGGGCGCCCGGGCCCATGTTCAGGGAGCTGTTTTTT.

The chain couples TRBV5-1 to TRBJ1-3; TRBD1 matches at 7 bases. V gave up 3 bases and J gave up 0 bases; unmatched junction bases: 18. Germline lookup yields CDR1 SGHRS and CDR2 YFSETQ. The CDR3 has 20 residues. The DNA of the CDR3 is TGCGCCAGCAGCTATTCACCACGGACAGGAGGGGGGTTCTCTGGAAACACCATATATTTT. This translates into CASSYSPRTGGGFSGNTIYF.

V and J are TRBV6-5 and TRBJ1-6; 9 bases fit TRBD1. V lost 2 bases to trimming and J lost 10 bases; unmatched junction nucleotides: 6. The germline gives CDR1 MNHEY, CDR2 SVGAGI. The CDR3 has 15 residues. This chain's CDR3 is CASSYGQGKGSPLHF. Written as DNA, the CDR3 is TGTGCCAGCAGTTACGGACAGGGGAAGGGGTCACCCCTCCACTTT.

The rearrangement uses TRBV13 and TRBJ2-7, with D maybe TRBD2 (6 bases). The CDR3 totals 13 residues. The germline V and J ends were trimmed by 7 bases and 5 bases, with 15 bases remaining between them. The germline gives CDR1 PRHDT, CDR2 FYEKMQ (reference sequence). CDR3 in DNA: TGTGCCAGCAAACGGGACTCGGGCCACGAGCAGTACTTC. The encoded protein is CASKRDSGHEQYF.

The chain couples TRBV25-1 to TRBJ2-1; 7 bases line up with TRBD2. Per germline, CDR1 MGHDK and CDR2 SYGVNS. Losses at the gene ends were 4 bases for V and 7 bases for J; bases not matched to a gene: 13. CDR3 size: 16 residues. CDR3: CASSAPPREGQNEQFF. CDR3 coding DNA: TGTGCCAGCAGTGCCCCCCCCAGGGAGGGCCAAAATGAGCAGTTCTTC.

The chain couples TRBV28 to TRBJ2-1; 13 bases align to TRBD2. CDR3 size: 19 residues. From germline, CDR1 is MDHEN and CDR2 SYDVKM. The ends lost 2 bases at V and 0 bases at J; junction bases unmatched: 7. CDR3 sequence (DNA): TGTGCCAGCAGTTTACTCGGACTAGCGGGAGTCCCCTCCTACAATGAGCAGTTCTTC. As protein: CASSLLGLAGVPSYNEQFF. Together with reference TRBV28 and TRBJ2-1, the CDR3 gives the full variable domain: DVKVTQSSRYLVKRTGEKVFLECVQDMDHENMFWYRQDPGLGLRLIYFSYDVKMKEKGDIPEGYSVSREKKERFSLILESASTNQTSMYLCASSLLGLAGVPSYNEQFFGPGTRLTVL.

The CDR3 nucleotides read TGTGCCACCCTAGCGGGAGCCGTCCCCAATGAGCAGTTCTTC. Residues: CATLAGAVPNEQFF. The V call is TRBV28, the J call TRBJ2-1, with TRBD2 matching 10 bases. V lost 10 bases and J lost 6; bases outside the gene matches: 9. The CDR3 has 14 residues. Germline V gene data show CDR1 as MDHEN and CDR2 as SYDVKM.

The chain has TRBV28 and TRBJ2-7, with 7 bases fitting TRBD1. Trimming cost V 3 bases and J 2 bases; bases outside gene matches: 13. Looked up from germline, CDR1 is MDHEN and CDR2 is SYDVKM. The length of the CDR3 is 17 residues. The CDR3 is CASSFHITRDSPYEQYF. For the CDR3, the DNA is TGTGCCAGCAGTTTTCATATCACCCGGGACAGCCCCTACGAGCAGTACTTC.

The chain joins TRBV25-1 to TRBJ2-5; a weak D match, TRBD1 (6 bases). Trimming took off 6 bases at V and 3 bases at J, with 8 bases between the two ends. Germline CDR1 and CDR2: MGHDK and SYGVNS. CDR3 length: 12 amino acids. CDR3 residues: CASRNREETQYF. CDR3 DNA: TGTGCCAGCAGAAACAGGGAAGAGACCCAGTACTTC. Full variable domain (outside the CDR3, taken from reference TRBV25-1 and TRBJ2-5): EADIYQTPRYLVIGTGKKITLECSQTMGHDKMYWYQQDPGMELHLIHYSYGVNSTEKGDLSSESTVSRIRTEHFPLTLESARPSHTSQYLCASRNREETQYFGPGTRLLVL.

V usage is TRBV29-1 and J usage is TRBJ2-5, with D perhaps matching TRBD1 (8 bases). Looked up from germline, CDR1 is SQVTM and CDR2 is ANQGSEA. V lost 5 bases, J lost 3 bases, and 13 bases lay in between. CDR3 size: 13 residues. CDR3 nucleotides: TGCAGCGTTTACAGGGGGGGAGAAGAGACCCAGTACTTC. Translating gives CSVYRGGEETQYF.

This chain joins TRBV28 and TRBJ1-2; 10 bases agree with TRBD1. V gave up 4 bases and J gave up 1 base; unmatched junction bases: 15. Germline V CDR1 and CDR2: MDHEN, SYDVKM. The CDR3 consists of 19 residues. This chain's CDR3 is CASSSGSPGQGTYNYGYTF. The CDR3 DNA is TGTGCCAGCAGTTCTGGATCTCCGGGACAGGGGACCTATAACTATGGCTACACCTTC.

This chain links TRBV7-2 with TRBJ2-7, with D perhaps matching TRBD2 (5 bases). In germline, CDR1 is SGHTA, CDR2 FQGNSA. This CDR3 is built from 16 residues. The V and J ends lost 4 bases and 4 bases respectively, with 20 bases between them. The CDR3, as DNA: TGTGCCAGCAGCTCCGGGCCCCCCGACTATTCTTACGAGCAGTACTTC. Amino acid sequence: CASSSGPPDYSYEQYF.

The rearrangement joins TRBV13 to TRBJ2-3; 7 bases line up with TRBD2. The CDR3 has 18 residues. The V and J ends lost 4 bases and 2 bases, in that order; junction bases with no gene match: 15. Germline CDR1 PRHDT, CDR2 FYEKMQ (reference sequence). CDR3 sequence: CASSSGLDETSSTDTQYF. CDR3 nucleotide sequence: TGTGCCAGCAGCTCCGGACTAGACGAGACATCCTCCACAGATACGCAGTATTTT. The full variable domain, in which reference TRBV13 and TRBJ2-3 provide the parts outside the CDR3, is AAGVIQSPRHLIKEKRETATLKCYPIPRHDTVYWYQQGPGQDPQFLISFYEKMQSDKGSIPDRFSAQQFSDYHSELNMSSLELGDSALYFCASSSGLDETSSTDTQYFGPGTRLTVL.

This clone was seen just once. This CDR3 is CASRHPGQGADQPQHF. CDR3 DNA: TGTGCCAGCAGACATCCGGGACAGGGGGCAGATCAGCCCCAGCATTTT. This chain joins TRBV28 and TRBJ1-5; 12 positions match TRBD1. The germline V gene encodes CDR1 MDHEN and CDR2 SYDVKM. Trimming at V came to 6 bases and at J to 5 bases, leaving 8 bases not matched to a gene. The CDR3 totals 16 residues.

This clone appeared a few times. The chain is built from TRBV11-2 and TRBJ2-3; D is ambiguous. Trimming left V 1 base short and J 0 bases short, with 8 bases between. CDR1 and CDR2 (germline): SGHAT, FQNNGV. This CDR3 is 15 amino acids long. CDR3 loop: CASSLGLQSTDTQYF. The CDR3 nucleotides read TGTGCCAGCAGCTTAGGTCTACAGAGCACAGATACGCAGTATTTT.

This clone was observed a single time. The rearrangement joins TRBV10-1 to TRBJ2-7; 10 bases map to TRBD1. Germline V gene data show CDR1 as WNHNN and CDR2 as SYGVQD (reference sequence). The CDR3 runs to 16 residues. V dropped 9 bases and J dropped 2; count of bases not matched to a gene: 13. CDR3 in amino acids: CASGTTRDRGTYEQYF. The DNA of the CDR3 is TGCGCCAGTGGCACTACCCGGGACAGGGGTACCTACGAGCAGTACTTC.

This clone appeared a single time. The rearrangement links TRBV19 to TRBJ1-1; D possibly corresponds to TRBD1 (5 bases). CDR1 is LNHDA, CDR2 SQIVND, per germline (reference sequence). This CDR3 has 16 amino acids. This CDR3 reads CASQGAEVGSNTEAFF. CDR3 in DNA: TGTGCATCACAAGGGGCCGAGGTAGGTTCGAATACTGAAGCTTTCTTT.

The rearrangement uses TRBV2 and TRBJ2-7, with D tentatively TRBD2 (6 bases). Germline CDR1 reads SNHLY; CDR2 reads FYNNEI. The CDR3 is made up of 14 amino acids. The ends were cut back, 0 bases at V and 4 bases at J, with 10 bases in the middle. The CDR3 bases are TGTGCCAGCAGTGAAGCGCGGGGAAGGTACGAGCAGTACTTC. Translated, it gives CASSEARGRYEQYF.

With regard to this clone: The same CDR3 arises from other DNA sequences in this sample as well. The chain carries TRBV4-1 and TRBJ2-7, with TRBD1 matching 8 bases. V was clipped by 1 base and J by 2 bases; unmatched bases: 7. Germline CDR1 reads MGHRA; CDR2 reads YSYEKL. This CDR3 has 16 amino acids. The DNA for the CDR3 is TGCGCCAGCAGCCAAGTCGCTCCCAGGGGGCCCTACGAGCAGTACTTC. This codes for CASSQVAPRGPYEQYF.

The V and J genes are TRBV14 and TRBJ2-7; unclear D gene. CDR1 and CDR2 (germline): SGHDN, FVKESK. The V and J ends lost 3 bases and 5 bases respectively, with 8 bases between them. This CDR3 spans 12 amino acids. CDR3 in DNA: TGTGCCAGCAGCCATGATTCAGACGAGCAGTACTTC. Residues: CASSHDSDEQYF. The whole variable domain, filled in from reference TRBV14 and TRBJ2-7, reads EAGVTQFPSHSVIEKGQTVTLRCDPISGHDNLYWYRRVMGKEIKFLLHFVKESKQDESGMPNNRFLAERTGGTYSTLKVQPAELEDSGVYFCASSHDSDEQYFGPGTRLTVT.